These 20 T cell receptor beta chains came from one sample sequenced in a study of T cells in Graves' hyperthyroidism and ophthalmopathy. From RNA transcripts, TCR beta CDR3 regions were amplified. HTBI primers drove first-round RT-PCR of the TCR CDR3. TCRdb re-derived calls from the multiplex PCR reads in MiXCR, one entry per CDR3 protein. The data hold under 300,000 distinct CDR3 sequences, with roughly 22% observed a single time. The sample taken for sequencing was blood. The origin of the receptors is a young man with Graves' ophthalmopathy.

The CDR3: CASSSHWDEAFF. The CDR3 DNA reads TGTGCCAGCAGCTCACACTGGGATGAAGCTTTCTTT. This chain links TRBV7-9 with TRBJ1-1; D is undetermined. Germline values: CDR1 SEHNR, CDR2 FQNEAQ (reference sequence). Trimming left V 4 bases short and J 7 bases short, with 10 bases between. This CDR3 region has 12 residues.

This clonotype showed up many times. J is TRBJ2-1 and V is TRBV12-3 or TRBV12-4; tentative D call: TRBD2 (5 bases). The CDR3 extends over 12 amino acids. V lost 3 bases to trimming and J lost 8 bases, with 8 bases between them. CDR3 nucleotides: TGTGCCAGCAGTTTGGGAGATCATGAGCAGTTCTTC. Residues: CASSLGDHEQFF.

The rearrangement links TRBV4-1 to TRBJ2-1; D not resolved. The CDR3 contains 12 residues. Trimming pared 1 base from V and 6 bases from J, leaving 4 bases between. CDR1 and CDR2 (germline): MGHRA, YSYEKL. The CDR3 nucleotides are TGCGCCAGCAGCCAAGTGGCCAATGAGCAGTTCTTC. Its protein product is CASSQVANEQFF.

The sample holds many counts of this clonotype. J is TRBJ1-2 and V is TRBV14; 7 positions match TRBD1. Trimming removed 4 bases from V and 4 bases from J; junction bases left unmatched: 9. The CDR3 consists of 15 residues. Germline V gives CDR1 SGHDN, CDR2 FVKESK. CDR3 DNA sequence: TGTGCCAGCAGCCGACAGGACAGGCTAAGCTATGGCTACACCTTC. This translates into CASSRQDRLSYGYTF.

This clonotype occurred a few times. This chain links TRBV20-1 with TRBJ2-3, with TRBD1 matching over 9 bases. The CDR3 covers 14 residues. The ends lost 5 bases at V and 3 bases at J; junction bases unmatched: 6. The germline gives CDR1 DFQATT, CDR2 SNEGSKA (reference sequence). The chain's CDR3 is CSALDRGLTDTQYF. The CDR3 nucleotides are TGCAGTGCTTTGGACAGGGGTTTGACAGATACGCAGTATTTT.

This chain links TRBV20-1 with TRBJ2-1; the D gene is possibly TRBD2 (7 bases). Trimming took off 5 bases at V and 0 bases at J, with 14 bases between the two ends. CDR1 and CDR2 from the germline V gene are DFQATT and SNEGSKA (reference sequence). The CDR3 contains 15 residues. As DNA, the CDR3 is TGCAGTGCTGGGGGGGCGTCTAGCTCCTACAATGAGCAGTTCTTC. It specifies CSAGGASSSYNEQFF.

This clonotype was seen just once. This may arise from a read error, as a much more abundant clone is one base away. Given the absence of the conserved phenylalanine or tryptophan at the CDR3 end, a read error is likely. The rearrangement joins TRBV6-2 or TRBV6-3 to TRBJ1-5, with D tentatively TRBD1 (6 bases). The V gene's germline CDR1 is MNHEY and CDR2 SVGEGT. The CDR3 contains 15 residues. V gave up 5 bases and J gave up 6 bases, with 17 bases separating them. The chain's CDR3 is CASSATGPRGQPQHL. In DNA form, the CDR3 reads TGTGCCAGCAGTGCGACGGGGCCCAGGGGTCAGCCCCAGCATCTT.

This clonotype was seen many times. The chain couples TRBV2 to TRBJ2-7; possibly TRBD2 for D (5 bases). CDR1 is SNHLY, CDR2 FYNNEI, per germline. The V end was cut by 2 bases, the J end by 4 bases, with 18 bases between. The CDR3 is 16 amino acids. The DNA for the CDR3 is TGTGCCAGCAGTGAATTGGAAGGGCTCGGCGGGTACGAGCAGTACTTC. Encoded protein: CASSELEGLGGYEQYF.

The rearrangement links TRBV12-3 or TRBV12-4 to TRBJ2-5; 7 bases are shared with TRBD1. J gave up 3 bases and V 6 bases, and 7 bases lay outside the gene matches. The CDR3 has 14 residues. Here the CDR3 reads CASRTGTAKETQYF. The CDR3 DNA reads TGTGCCAGCAGAACCGGGACAGCAAAAGAGACCCAGTACTTC.

V is TRBV27 and J is TRBJ2-1, with 12 bases aligning to TRBD2. The CDR3 is made up of 16 amino acids. The V and J ends lost 5 bases and 5 bases, in that order; junction bases with no gene match: 7. In germline, CDR1 is MNHEY, CDR2 SMNVEV (reference sequence). CDR3 bases: TGTGCCAGCAGTGTACTAGCGGGAGGCCCCAACAATGAGCAGTTCTTC. It encodes CASSVLAGGPNNEQFF.

This clonotype was detected many times. The J gene is TRBJ2-6, the V gene TRBV6-1; D remains unclear. There are 14 residues in the CDR3. Trimming removed 4 bases from V and 0 bases from J, with 4 bases in between. Germline V gives CDR1 MNHNS, CDR2 SASEGT. The chain's CDR3 is CASSVDSGANVLTF. In DNA form, the CDR3 reads TGTGCCAGCAGTGTAGACTCTGGGGCCAACGTCCTGACTTTC.

The CDR3 here is CASSVSVGAGEETQYF. CDR3 sequence (DNA): TGTGCCAGCAGTGTATCTGTTGGGGCGGGAGAAGAGACCCAGTACTTC. This sequence joins TRBV2 and TRBJ2-5; 7 bases agree with TRBD2. The length of the CDR3 is 16 residues. Looked up from germline, CDR1 is SNHLY and CDR2 is FYNNEI. V shed 4 bases, J shed 3 bases, and the junction held 11 bases outside the gene matches.

The gene calls are TRBV19 and TRBJ2-1; 9 bases map to TRBD2. Unmatched junction bases numbered 7, after V lost 7 bases and J lost 6 bases. This CDR3 spans 14 amino acids. The V gene's germline CDR1 is LNHDA and CDR2 SQIVND (reference sequence). The CDR3 region has the DNA TGTGCCAGTACATCGGGCGGGAGGGTCAATGAGCAGTTCTTC. Amino acids: CASTSGGRVNEQFF.

The chain employs TRBV10-3 and TRBJ1-5; unclear D gene. Deletions cut 4 bases from V and 7 bases from J, with 20 bases between. Per the germline V gene, CDR1 is ENHRY and CDR2 is SYGVKD. The CDR3 is 16 residues long. In DNA, the CDR3 is TGTGCCATCAGTGGAGGTGATAACTCGCCGGGGCAGCCCCAGCATTTT. Residues: CAISGGDNSPGQPQHF.

This rearrangement joins TRBV2 to TRBJ2-1; tentative D call: TRBD2 (7 bases). The CDR3 length is 15 residues. Trimming took 8 bases from V and 8 from J, leaving 22 bases between them. Germline CDR1 and CDR2: SNHLY and FYNNEI. The CDR3 nucleotides are TGTGCCAGCCGCTTTGGGGGGGGGCAACAGGATGAGCAGTTCTTC. This codes for CASRFGGGQQDEQFF.

This chain links TRBV12-3 or TRBV12-4 with TRBJ2-2; the D call may be TRBD1 or TRBD2 (5 bases each). Trimming took off 5 bases at V and 1 base at J, with 8 bases between the two ends. The length of the CDR3 is 14 residues. CDR3: CASSRDGNTGELFF. CDR3 bases: TGTGCCAGCAGTAGGGACGGGAACACCGGGGAGCTGTTTTTT.

V is TRBV2 and J is TRBJ2-5; 13 bases match TRBD2. The CDR3 is made up of 16 amino acids. Unmatched junction bases numbered 7, after V lost 4 bases and J lost 5 bases. In germline, CDR1 is SNHLY, CDR2 FYNNEI. The CDR3 DNA sequence: TGTGCCAGCAGTGGGGGACTAGCGGGAAATCGTGAGACCCAGTACTTC. This gives the protein CASSGGLAGNRETQYF.

This clonotype was seen only a few times. The chain joins TRBV28 to TRBJ1-1; no reliable D call. The CDR3 spans 14 residues. Germline CDR1 reads MDHEN; CDR2 reads SYDVKM. The V gene lost 6 bases and the J gene lost 0 bases, with 11 bases spanning the gap. The CDR3 sequence: CASRNGNMNTEAFF. The DNA for the CDR3 is TGTGCCAGCAGGAACGGAAACATGAACACTGAAGCTTTCTTT.

This clonotype was detected only a few times. V gene TRBV2 combines with J gene TRBJ2-7; a weak D match, TRBD1 (5 bases). CDR3 length: 13 residues. Germline V lookup: CDR1 SNHLY, CDR2 FYNNEI. Between the trimmed V and J ends, which lost 6 bases and 2 bases, there was a span of 11 bases. The CDR3 protein is CASRDISTYEQYF. CDR3 sequence (DNA): TGTGCCAGCAGGGACATTTCGACCTACGAGCAGTACTTC.

Many counts were recorded for this clonotype. This sequence joins TRBV7-3 and TRBJ2-1; D not certain. In germline, CDR1 is SGHTA, CDR2 FQGTGA. The CDR3 totals 13 residues. Trimming pared 1 base from V and 8 bases from J, leaving 9 bases between. The CDR3 reads CASSLRLTDEQFF. Here the CDR3 DNA reads TGTGCCAGCAGCTTAAGACTCACTGATGAGCAGTTCTTC.